This TCR beta chain is from a study of blood T cell repertoires in COVID-19. About the research overall: Samples of COVID-19 (acute and convalescent) were obtained from the United States, Italy and Spain. From T cells, B-cell-depleted T cells, or PBMCs came the material, which was cDNA or gDNA.

As processed by the authors: Estimated nucleated cell counts came from reference gene primer amplification. Generated by immunoSEQ multiplex PCR, the TCRdb table keeps only in-frame clones and is missing some. The V and J calls and the clone size are those of that table, but D and trimming were determined from the DNA. The profile shows approximately 88,000 clones, roughly 80% of them singletons. This clone was seen many times. The V gene's germline CDR1 is MNHNS and CDR2 SASEGT. This CDR3 is 15 amino acids long. V shed 0 bases and J shed 4 bases, with 10 bases lying between them. What was sequenced was peripheral blood. The receptor comes from a human donor in a cohort sampled during active COVID-19. The gene calls are TRBV6-1 and TRBJ1-5, with D tentatively TRBD1 (5 bases). The CDR3 sequence: CASSEAGGYNQPQHF. The CDR3 DNA sequence: TGTGCCAGCAGTGAAGCGGGGGGGTATAATCAGCCCCAGCATTTT.